A single T cell receptor beta chain is shown here with its context. In the original workflow: For nucleated cells, counts were estimated from reference gene primer amplification. Generated by immunoSEQ multiplex PCR, the TCRdb table keeps only in-frame clones and is missing some. The V and J calls and the clone size are those of that table, but D and trimming were determined from the DNA. The table includes about 140,000 clones, approximately 83% detected once. The CDR3 covers 16 residues. The germline gives CDR1 SGHKS, CDR2 YYEKEE (reference sequence). J was trimmed by 8 bases and V by 3 bases; bases with no gene match: 9. The entry originates in a study of blood T cell repertoires in COVID-19. The wider study: The study drew acute and convalescent COVID-19 samples from the United States, Italy and Spain. Sample material is recorded as cDNA or gDNA derived from T cells, B-cell-depleted T cells, or PBMCs.

This chain joins TRBV5-5 and TRBJ2-1, with 12 bases aligning to TRBD2. The receptor was derived from a human donor in a cohort sampled during active COVID-19. Sequenced sample: peripheral blood. CDR3 loop: CASSWGLAGLWDEQFF. The DNA of the CDR3 is TGTGCCAGCAGCTGGGGACTAGCGGGCCTGTGGGATGAGCAGTTCTTC.